The 16 T cell receptor beta chains in this list originate from one sample, sequenced in a study of T cells in Graves' hyperthyroidism and ophthalmopathy. TCR beta CDR3 regions were amplified from RNA. The TCR CDR3 was amplified in a first-round RT-PCR using the HTBI primer set. TCRdb independently ran MiXCR on the multiplex PCR reads; one entry per CDR3 protein. The profile shows a few hundred thousand distinct CDR3 sequences, 13% to 15% of them singletons. The specimen was blood. The source is a woman aged 55-75 years with Graves' ophthalmopathy.

In its sample, this clonotype was seen many times. This chain links TRBV6-1 with TRBJ2-3, with TRBD2 identical over 7 bases. CDR3 size: 13 residues. Per the germline V gene, CDR1 is MNHNS and CDR2 is SASEGT. J gave up 5 bases and V 6 bases, and 5 bases lay outside the gene matches. The CDR3 nucleotides are TGTGCCAGCAGGGGAGCGGGGAAAGATACGCAGTATTTT. Its protein is CASRGAGKDTQYF.

There are many counts of this clonotype. A junction boundary mismatches the germline segment, possibly from a read error. CDR3 residues: CASCQGGYSGVNEQFF. CDR3 sequence (DNA): TGTGCCAGCTGCCAGGGCGGGTACAGTGGAGTTAATGAGCAGTTCTTC. The V gene is TRBV3-1, the J gene TRBJ2-1; D is possibly TRBD1 or TRBD2 (5 bases each). The CDR3 covers 16 residues. The germline CDR1 and CDR2 sequences are LGHDT and YNNKEL (reference sequence).

This chain connects TRBV28 to TRBJ2-3, with TRBD2 identical over 14 bases. CDR1 is MDHEN, CDR2 SYDVKM, per germline. Trimming cost V 7 bases and J 1 base; bases outside gene matches: 7. This CDR3 is 17 amino acids long. CDR3 coding DNA: TGTGCCAGCAACTCCCCGGGACTAGCGGGAGGCACAGATACGCAGTATTTT. This sequence encodes CASNSPGLAGGTDTQYF.

This clonotype was seen many times. V usage is TRBV7-2 and J usage is TRBJ2-1; TRBD2 matches 8 bases. The germline V gene encodes CDR1 SGHTA and CDR2 FQGNSA. The CDR3 contains 16 residues. The ends lost 3 bases at V and 7 bases at J; junction bases unmatched: 11. The CDR3 nucleotides read TGTGCCAGCAGCTTTTATTTTAGCGGGAAGCTAAATGAGCAGTTCTTC. Encoded protein: CASSFYFSGKLNEQFF.

The rearrangement joins TRBV7-9 to TRBJ2-7; D may match TRBD1 or TRBD2 (7 bases each). The CDR3 has 17 amino acids. Germline values: CDR1 SEHNR, CDR2 FQNEAQ (reference sequence). V lost 11 bases, J lost 3 bases, and 29 bases lay in between. The CDR3: CAPPRGGGPGNFYEQYF. CDR3 sequence (DNA): TGTGCCCCCCCCCGGGGAGGGGGCCCGGGAAACTTCTACGAGCAGTACTTC.

This clonotype has at least ten counts. This chain uses TRBV27 with TRBJ2-7; D possibly uses TRBD1 or TRBD2 (5 bases each). Trimming took 1 base from V and 1 from J, leaving 11 bases between them. Per germline, CDR1 MNHEY and CDR2 SMNVEV (reference sequence). The CDR3 consists of 15 residues. CDR3 sequence: CASSLFPGTSYEQYF. Written as DNA, the CDR3 is TGTGCCAGCAGTTTATTCCCAGGGACGTCCTACGAGCAGTACTTC.

This clonotype was observed a few times. The chain combines TRBV6-1 with TRBJ2-3, with 7 nucleotides matching TRBD1. The CDR3 has 14 amino acids. The V gene end was trimmed by 5 bases and the J gene end by 2 bases; junction bases not matched to a gene: 4. CDR1 is MNHNS and CDR2 is SASEGT in the germline V gene. CDR3 loop: CASSLDRHTDTQYF. Written as DNA, the CDR3 is TGTGCCAGCAGTTTGGACAGGCACACAGATACGCAGTATTTT.

This rearrangement joins TRBV29-1 to TRBJ2-3, with D possibly being TRBD2 (6 bases). CDR1 is SQVTM, CDR2 ANQGSEA, per germline. This CDR3 spans 11 amino acids. With 8 bases removed from V and 5 bases from J, the gap between germline ends came to 11 bases. The CDR3 DNA reads as TGCAGCCCTAAAGCGGGAGATACGCAGTATTTT. Translating it yields CSPKAGDTQYF.

This clonotype was recorded many times. The chain employs TRBV5-5 and TRBJ1-4; weak D call: TRBD1 (5 bases). CDR1 SGHKS and CDR2 YYEKEE come from the germline V gene (reference sequence). This CDR3 is 17 amino acids long. The V and J ends lost 4 bases and 0 bases respectively, with 16 bases between them. The CDR3 here is CASSPTGTAATNEKLFF. The CDR3 region has the DNA TGTGCCAGCAGCCCTACAGGTACCGCAGCAACTAATGAAAAACTGTTTTTT.

This clonotype was seen ten or more times. The chain couples TRBV12-3 or TRBV12-4 to TRBJ2-5; perhaps TRBD1 as D (6 bases). V lost 3 bases to trimming and J lost 5 bases, with 13 bases between them. The CDR3 is 14 residues long. The CDR3 protein is CASSLAGALETQYF. The CDR3 bases are TGTGCCAGCAGTTTGGCAGGGGCTTTGGAGACCCAGTACTTC.

This clonotype appeared many times. The chain couples TRBV28 to TRBJ2-7, with 9 bases that match TRBD2. The CDR3 spans 11 residues. CDR1 and CDR2 (germline): MDHEN, SYDVKM. V was clipped by 7 bases and J by 7 bases; unmatched bases: 2. CDR3 amino acids: CASNLAGEQYF. CDR3 DNA: TGTGCCAGCAATCTAGCGGGGGAGCAGTACTTC.

This clonotype appeared many times. The chain couples TRBV14 to TRBJ2-2; D gene ambiguous. CDR1 SGHDN and CDR2 FVKESK come from the germline V gene. Between the trimmed V and J ends, which lost 4 bases and 0 bases, there was a span of 12 bases. CDR3 length equals 16 residues. In nucleotides, the CDR3 is TGTGCCAGCAGCCGACTGGTGTGGACGAACACCGGGGAGCTGTTTTTT. Its translation is CASSRLVWTNTGELFF.

This clonotype was detected many times. This chain uses TRBV24-1 with TRBJ2-1, with D possibly being TRBD2 (6 bases). Germline CDR1 reads KGHDR; CDR2 reads SFDVKD. Trimming took 12 bases from V and 5 from J, leaving 13 bases between them. The CDR3 runs to 12 residues. The CDR3 DNA reads TGTGCCGCGGAGGGCACTGACAATGAGCAGTTCTTC. It is translated as CAAEGTDNEQFF.

This clonotype was seen a handful of times. V is TRBV10-1 and J is TRBJ1-6; 7 positions match TRBD1. Germline-derived CDR1 and CDR2 are WNHNN and SYGVQD (reference sequence). Trimming took 6 bases from V and 7 from J; bases not matched to a gene: 3. This CDR3 contains 13 residues. The CDR3 sequence is CASRDRENSPLHF. The CDR3 DNA reads as TGCGCCAGCAGAGACAGGGAAAATTCACCCCTCCACTTT.

This clonotype was picked up a small number of times. The chain is built from TRBV29-1 and TRBJ2-1; D possibly corresponds to TRBD2 (6 bases). Germline assignment: CDR1 SQVTM and CDR2 ANQGSEA. V gave up 0 bases and J gave up 6 bases, with 9 bases separating them. The CDR3 is 13 amino acids. The chain's CDR3 is CSVEDRGSNEQFF. The CDR3 region has the DNA TGCAGCGTTGAAGATCGGGGGAGCAATGAGCAGTTCTTC.

This clonotype was recorded many times. V usage is TRBV11-2 and J usage is TRBJ2-2, with 7 bases identical to TRBD1. With 4 bases clipped from V and 1 base from J, the junction kept 12 bases outside the gene matches. CDR3 length: 18 amino acids. Germline V gene sequence: CDR1 SGHAT, CDR2 FQNNGV. DNA of the CDR3: TGTGCCAGCAGCTCCCTAGACAGGGCTTACATGAACACCGGGGAGCTGTTTTTT. It encodes CASSSLDRAYMNTGELFF. The whole variable domain, remainder taken from reference TRBV11-2 and TRBJ2-2, is EAGVAQSPRYKIIEKRQSVAFWCNPISGHATLYWYQQILGQGPKLLIQFQNNGVVDDSQLPKDRFSAERLKGVDSTLKIQPAKLEDSAVYLCASSSLDRAYMNTGELFFGEGSRLTVL.